The sequence of this TCR beta chain was determined in a study of cytotoxic CD8 clonotypes in ibrutinib-treated CLL. Notes on the study in general: Under treatment, the uncommon public clonotypes either contracted or remained stable. Sustained-remission and progressing patients had unequal sampling times.

Frozen-stored PBMCs produced approximately 2 micrograms of genomic DNA for TCR beta libraries. The repertoire was sequenced with immunoSEQ multiplex PCR; TCRdb's copy has only in-frame clones and lacks some. The sample shows some 300,000 clones, roughly 80% of them seen only once. In regard to this clone: Its antigen is not identified.

With 6 bases clipped from V and 3 bases from J, the junction kept 7 bases outside the gene matches. Looked up from germline, CDR1 is MDHEN and CDR2 is SYDVKM. This CDR3 contains 14 residues. This sequence originates from a human donor with chronic lymphocytic leukemia. Sequencing was performed on PBMCs, taken before ibrutinib treatment. The chain links TRBV28 to TRBJ2-7; 8 nucleotides line up with TRBD1. The CDR3 DNA sequence: TGTGCCAGCAGCCGGACAGGGACAGTCTACGAGCAGTACTTC. It specifies CASSRTGTVYEQYF.